Shown below are 24 T cell receptor beta chains from a single sample sequenced in a study of early T cells in non-severe SARS-CoV-2 infection. TCRdb fed the 5' RACE reads into MiXCR, producing one record per CDR3 protein. The sample holds some 57,000 distinct CDR3 sequences, roughly an eighth seen once. The specimen was whole blood. These receptors were obtained from an adult who was a healthcare worker with PCR-confirmed SARS-CoV-2 infection or an uninfected control (not recorded which).

This clonotype was found a few times. The V gene is TRBV12-3 or TRBV12-4, the J gene TRBJ2-2; tentatively, D is TRBD1 or TRBD2 (5 bases each). V was shortened by 6 bases and J by 0 bases, with 8 bases between the two germline ends. There are 14 residues in the CDR3. The CDR3 nucleotides are TGTGCCAGCAGCCCGGGGCCGAACACCGGGGAGCTGTTTTTT. This encodes CASSPGPNTGELFF.

The chain recombines TRBV3-1 with TRBJ1-1; 8 bases map to TRBD1. V lost 6 bases and J lost 5; bases outside the gene matches: 11. CDR3 length: 15 amino acids. The germline CDR1 and CDR2 sequences are LGHDT and YNNKEL (reference sequence). This CDR3 is CASSQIQGAWTEAFF. CDR3 nucleotide sequence: TGTGCCAGCAGTCAAATCCAGGGGGCATGGACTGAAGCTTTCTTT.

This clonotype showed up many times. The chain has TRBV4-3 and TRBJ2-1; D perhaps matches TRBD2 (7 bases). This CDR3 has 16 residues. Trimming cost V 3 bases and J 4 bases, with 16 bases left between them. The germline gives CDR1 LGHNA, CDR2 YSLEER. The chain's CDR3 is CASSQFMGGGYNEQFF. The CDR3 nucleotides read TGCGCCAGCAGCCAGTTTATGGGAGGGGGGTACAATGAGCAGTTCTTC.

In the case of this clonotype: A read error is possible here, since a much larger clone lies one base away. CDR3 protein: CASSLGGMNTEAFF. In nucleotides, the CDR3 is TGTGCCAGCAGCTTAGGGGGGATGAACACTGAAGCTTTCTTT. This rearrangement joins TRBV7-6 to TRBJ1-1; TRBD1 might be the D (5 bases). The germline V gene encodes CDR1 SGHVS and CDR2 FNYEAQ. This CDR3 comprises 14 residues. Trimming took 1 base from V and 0 from J, leaving 6 bases between them.

This clonotype was counted at least ten times. The chain joins TRBV29-1 to TRBJ2-1; 7 bases align to TRBD1. V dropped 4 bases and J dropped 4; count of bases not matched to a gene: 7. Germline V gene data show CDR1 as SQVTM and CDR2 as ANQGSEA. The CDR3 consists of 14 residues. Written as DNA, the CDR3 is TGCAGCGTTGGGTCAGGGGGACAATACAATGAGCAGTTCTTC. Encoded protein: CSVGSGGQYNEQFF.

The V gene is TRBV29-1, the J gene TRBJ2-7; 10 bases map to TRBD1. Looked up from germline, CDR1 is SQVTM and CDR2 is ANQGSEA. The ends lost 3 bases at V and 0 bases at J; junction bases unmatched: 5. The CDR3 is 15 residues long. As DNA, the CDR3 is TGCAGCGTTGACGTTGGGACAGGGGTCTCCTACGAGCAGTACTTC. This sequence encodes CSVDVGTGVSYEQYF.

In DNA, the CDR3 is TGCAGTGCATCTGACCTTCTTGAGGAGCAGTACTTC. Protein: CSASDLLEEQYF. The chain couples TRBV20-1 to TRBJ2-7, with D hard to call. This CDR3 comprises 12 residues. Trimming pared 6 bases from V and 7 bases from J, leaving 16 bases between. CDR1 and CDR2 (germline): DFQATT, SNEGSKA (reference sequence).

CDR3 protein: CASSPRDNSYNEQFF. The CDR3 DNA is TGTGCCAGCTCACCAAGAGATAACAGCTACAATGAGCAGTTCTTC. The genes are TRBV18 and TRBJ2-1; no clear D. V lost 2 bases, J lost 3 bases, and 11 bases lay in between. This CDR3 spans 15 amino acids. Germline lookup yields CDR1 KGHSH and CDR2 LQKENI.

The V gene is TRBV13, the J gene TRBJ2-2, with D maybe TRBD1 (6 bases). Germline CDR1 and CDR2: PRHDT and FYEKMQ (reference sequence). V was cut by 2 bases and J by 6 bases, with 13 bases left in between. The CDR3 is 15 amino acids. The CDR3 region has the DNA TGTGCCAGCAGCTTACATGGACAGTATTCCGGGGAGCTGTTTTTT. It codes for CASSLHGQYSGELFF.

The CDR3 protein is CASTPGVVSSGANVLTF. The DNA of the CDR3 is TGTGCCAGCACCCCCGGGGTAGTCAGCTCTGGGGCCAACGTCCTGACTTTC. This sequence joins TRBV6-5 and TRBJ2-6; D might be TRBD2 (5 bases). Germline loops: CDR1 MNHEY, CDR2 SVGAGI. The CDR3 totals 17 residues. Between the trimmed V and J ends, which lost 7 bases and 0 bases, there was a span of 16 bases.

The V call is TRBV5-1, the J call TRBJ2-5; 11 nucleotides match TRBD2. Looked up from germline, CDR1 is SGHRS and CDR2 is YFSETQ. This CDR3 has 17 amino acids. Trimming took 4 bases from V and 5 from J; bases not matched to a gene: 13. This chain's CDR3 is CASSPALSGGAGETQYF. The CDR3 DNA reads as TGCGCCAGCAGCCCGGCCCTTAGCGGGGGGGCAGGGGAGACCCAGTACTTC.

The J gene is TRBJ2-1, the V gene TRBV20-1, with TRBD1 identical over 8 bases. V shed 8 bases and J 8 bases; nucleotides not matched to a gene: 14. The germline V gene has CDR1 DFQATT and CDR2 SNEGSKA (reference sequence). The CDR3 is made up of 14 amino acids. The chain's CDR3 is CSILDRVINHEQFF. The CDR3 DNA reads TGCAGTATTCTGGACAGGGTAATTAATCATGAGCAGTTCTTC.

The chain recombines TRBV12-3 or TRBV12-4 with TRBJ2-7; unclear D gene. There are 12 residues in the CDR3. V was shortened by 6 bases and J by 7 bases, with 13 bases between the two germline ends. DNA for the CDR3: TGTGCCAGCAGCCACCGTGGACGGGAGCAGTACTTC. It encodes CASSHRGREQYF.

This clonotype was seen repeatedly, ten times or more. The CDR3 sequence is CASIYSGTSGSDEQFF. Here the CDR3 DNA reads TGTGCCAGCATCTACTCCGGGACTAGCGGGAGCGATGAGCAGTTCTTC. V and J are TRBV6-6 and TRBJ2-1; 14 bases fit TRBD2. The CDR3 totals 16 residues. Trimming removed 7 bases from V and 8 bases from J; junction bases left unmatched: 10. Germline CDR1 MNHNY, CDR2 SVGAGI (reference sequence).

CDR3 region: CASSFNGGYEQYF. For the CDR3, the DNA is TGTGCCAGCAGTTTTAACGGGGGCTACGAGCAGTACTTC. The chain carries TRBV28 and TRBJ2-7; the D gene is possibly TRBD2 (6 bases). This CDR3 region has 13 residues. V was clipped by 3 bases and J by 3 bases, with 9 bases between them. Germline values: CDR1 MDHEN, CDR2 SYDVKM.

This clonotype was counted at least ten times. The chain employs TRBV11-2 and TRBJ2-4; TRBD2 might be the D (6 bases). Germline assignment: CDR1 SGHAT and CDR2 FQNNGV. The CDR3 is 16 amino acids. Trimming took off 4 bases at V and 3 bases at J, with 16 bases between the two ends. The CDR3 bases are TGTGCCAGCAGCTCCAGGGAGGCCACCAGCAAAAACATTCAGTACTTC. This codes for CASSSREATSKNIQYF.

The chain uses TRBV24-1 and TRBJ2-2; D is unclear. Trimming left V 7 bases short and J 6 bases short, with 11 bases between. The CDR3 covers 13 residues. CDR1 KGHDR and CDR2 SFDVKD come from the germline V gene. The CDR3 nucleotides read TGTGCCACCAGAGACCAGGCGGCCGGGGAGCTGTTTTTT. As protein: CATRDQAAGELFF.

In its sample, this clonotype was seen once. The V gene is TRBV11-3, the J gene TRBJ2-2; D is perhaps TRBD1 (5 bases). The CDR3 runs 13 residues. V gave up 0 bases and J gave up 7 bases, with 6 bases separating them. Germline-derived CDR1 and CDR2 are SGHNT and YENEEA. CDR3 sequence (DNA): TGTGCCAGCAGCTTAGAGGGGCTCGGGGAGCTGTTTTTT. Amino acid sequence: CASSLEGLGELFF.

The J gene is TRBJ2-7, the V gene TRBV27, with TRBD1 matching over 7 bases. The germline V gene encodes CDR1 MNHEY and CDR2 SMNVEV (reference sequence). V lost 2 bases and J lost 3; bases outside the gene matches: 1. This CDR3 has 13 residues. The CDR3: CASSLGTDYEQYF. The CDR3 bases are TGTGCCAGCAGTTTAGGGACAGACTACGAGCAGTACTTC.

The sample holds many counts of this clonotype. V is TRBV12-3 or TRBV12-4 and J is TRBJ2-7; D is undetermined. This CDR3 is 13 amino acids long. The V end was cut by 6 bases, the J end by 1 base, with 10 bases between. The CDR3 DNA reads as TGTGCCAGCAGCTTTGCCCCATCCTACGAGCAGTACTTC. Amino acids: CASSFAPSYEQYF.

The CDR3 reads CASSQGHEQFF. DNA for the CDR3: TGTGCCAGCAGCCAGGGACACGAGCAGTTCTTC. The chain carries TRBV3-1 and TRBJ2-1; D is possibly TRBD1 (6 bases). The CDR3 has 11 residues. Trimming shortened V by 3 bases and J by 10 bases, and 7 bases separated the two germline ends. CDR1 LGHDT and CDR2 YNNKEL come from the germline V gene (reference sequence).

This clonotype was seen repeatedly, ten times or more. This chain connects TRBV9 to TRBJ2-7, with D unclear. The V end was cut by 0 bases, the J end by 2 bases, with 9 bases between. CDR3 length: 14 amino acids. Germline V gives CDR1 SGDLS, CDR2 YYNGEE. The CDR3: CASSVAQAAYEQYF. Written as DNA, the CDR3 is TGTGCCAGCAGCGTAGCCCAGGCCGCCTACGAGCAGTACTTC.

This clonotype was detected ten times or more. This rearrangement joins TRBV11-3 to TRBJ2-5, with D possibly being TRBD2 (5 bases). V lost 1 base, J lost 7 bases, and 10 bases lay in between. The CDR3 length is 13 residues. From germline, CDR1 is SGHNT and CDR2 YENEEA. CDR3 nucleotides: TGTGCCAGCAGCTTAGTAGTAGGAGGGACCCAGTACTTC. Amino acids: CASSLVVGGTQYF. Complete variable domain (other parts from reference TRBV11-3 and TRBJ2-5): EAGVVQSPRYKIIEKKQPVAFWCNPISGHNTLYWYLQNLGQGPELLIRYENEEAVDDSQLPKDRFSAERLKGVDSTLKIQPAELGDSAVYLCASSLVVGGTQYFGPGTRLLVL.

This clonotype was recorded at least ten times. The J gene is TRBJ2-3, the V gene TRBV4-1, with 8 bases matching TRBD1. There are 17 residues in the CDR3. V gave up 1 base and J gave up 4 bases; unmatched junction bases: 10. The V gene's germline CDR1 is MGHRA and CDR2 YSYEKL. In DNA, the CDR3 is TGCGCCAGCAGCCAAGCGGTGGGTAGGACAGGGTCAGATACGCAGTATTTT. Amino acid sequence: CASSQAVGRTGSDTQYF.